Following are 14 T cell receptor beta chains from one sample sequenced in a study of T cells in women clearing cervical HPV infection. Some clones are missing from TCRdb's copy, which holds only in-frame ones; the method was immunoSEQ multiplex PCR. The sample includes fewer than 35,000 clones. Sequencing was carried out using blood buffy coat. Receptors originate from a woman between 18 and 70 years old with a cervical HPV16 infection that either progressed to CIN3+ or cleared (not recorded which).

Concerning this clone itself: The read ends 3 residues early relative to the CDR3; the germline J gene fills the gap. This chain connects TRBV2 to TRBJ1-1; TRBD1 is a possible D gene (6 bases). This CDR3 has 14 residues. The ends were cut back, 5 bases at V and 2 bases at J, with 12 bases in the middle. Looked up from germline, CDR1 is SNHLY and CDR2 is FYNNEI. CDR3 amino acids: CASSLRGTNTEAFF. The part of the CDR3 DNA that was read is TGTGCCAGCAGTCTCAGGGGCACCAACACTGAA.

As regards this clone: Read sequence stops 3 residues before the CDR3 end, and the germline J gene provides the missing end. This chain links TRBV5-4 with TRBJ2-7; 10 bases fit TRBD1. Germline lookup yields CDR1 SGHNT and CDR2 YYREEE (reference sequence). The CDR3 totals 15 residues. The J segment lost 0 bases and the V segment lost 5 bases, leaving 5 bases of the junction unmatched. The CDR3 protein is CASRRDRGDSYEQYF. CDR3 DNA (partial): TGTGCCAGCAGACGGGACAGGGGCGACTCCTACGAG.

Comments on this clone: The read falls 3 residues short of the CDR3 end, and the missing part is taken from the germline J gene. The chain combines TRBV2 with TRBJ2-7; 7 bases line up with TRBD1. CDR3 size: 14 residues. From germline, CDR1 is SNHLY and CDR2 FYNNEI. The J segment lost 0 bases and the V segment lost 7 bases, leaving 6 bases of the junction unmatched. CDR3 DNA (partial): TGTGCCAGCAAGGTACAGGGGCCCTCCTACGAG. This translates into CASKVQGPSYE. The entire CDR3 reads CASKVQGPSYEQYF.

The CDR3 is CASSAGTVYNEQFF. The covered CDR3 bases are TGTGCCAGTAGCGCCGGGACAGTATACAATGAG. J is TRBJ2-1 and V is TRBV19; 7 nucleotides agree with TRBD1. Read coverage stops 3 residues before the CDR3 terminus; the germline J gene supplies the remainder. Germline-derived CDR1 and CDR2 are LNHDA and SQIVND (reference sequence). This CDR3 region has 14 residues. J lost 4 bases, V lost 6 bases, and 6 bases had no gene match.

For this clone: The observed sequence ends 3 residues before the CDR3 terminus, with the missing tail filled in from the germline J gene. The genes are TRBV19 and TRBJ1-5; 9 bases match TRBD1. In germline, CDR1 is LNHDA, CDR2 SQIVND (reference sequence). This CDR3 has 15 amino acids. V shed 4 bases and J 4 bases; nucleotides not matched to a gene: 5. The CDR3 loop reads CASSTGQGRNQPQHF. The sequenced CDR3 bases are TGTGCCAGTAGTACAGGACAGGGGAGGAATCAGCCC.

Note on this clone: Sequencing ends 3 residues short of the CDR3 end; the germline J gene provides the rest. The rearrangement joins TRBV5-6 to TRBJ1-2; 7 positions agree with TRBD1. The CDR3 is 14 amino acids. Trimming took 5 bases from V and 0 from J; bases not matched to a gene: 4. The germline V gene encodes CDR1 SGHDT and CDR2 YYEEEE. CDR3 bases read: TGTGCCAGCAGGAAGGGACAGACTAACTATGGC. Protein sequence: CASRKGQTNYG. The entire CDR3 sequence reads CASRKGQTNYGYTF.

Worth noting for this clone: The CDR3 extends 3 residues past the end of the read, so its final part is completed from the germline J gene. V and J are TRBV6-2 or TRBV6-3 and TRBJ1-5, with D maybe TRBD1 (6 bases). Between the trimmed V and J ends, which lost 9 bases and 7 bases, there was a span of 13 bases. Germline CDR1 MNHEY, CDR2 SVGEGT. The CDR3 covers 12 residues. The CDR3 loop reads CASTGKGQPQHF. The DNA read from the CDR3 is TGTGCCAGTACAGGGAAGGGGCAGCCC.

For this clone: Read coverage stops 3 residues before the CDR3 terminus; the germline J gene supplies the remainder. The chain carries TRBV7-6 and TRBJ2-7; no firm D call. This CDR3 spans 14 amino acids. Germline CDR1 SGHVS, CDR2 FNYEAQ. Trimming cost V 5 bases and J 2 bases, with 13 bases left between them. CDR3 bases read: TGTGCCAGCAGCCAACAACCATCCGCCTACGAG. Translating it yields CASSQQPSAYE. The CDR3, in full, reads CASSQQPSAYEQYF.

A word on this clone: The sequenced fragment ends 3 residues before the CDR3 boundary, so the rest is inferred from the germline J gene. The gene calls are TRBV19 and TRBJ2-3; 9 nucleotides agree with TRBD1. Germline V gene lookup returns CDR1 LNHDA and CDR2 SQIVND (reference sequence). The CDR3 length is 19 residues. The CDR3 DNA, read in part, is TGTGCCAGTAGTATCGGGTCTACGGGACAGGGTTATAGCAATCAGCCG. It is translated as CASSIGSTGQGYSNQP. The whole CDR3 sequence is CASSIGSTGQGYSNQPQYF. Full variable domain (rest looked up from reference TRBV19 and TRBJ2-3): DGGITQSPKYLFRKEGQNVTLSCEQNLNHDAMYWYRQDPGQGLRLIYYSQIVNDFQKGDIAEGYSVSREKKESFPLTVTSAQKNPTAFYLCASSIGSTGQGYSNQPQYFGPGTRLTVL.

To note about this clone: The CDR3 end lies 3 residues beyond the end of the read and is filled in from the germline J gene. This chain uses TRBV20-1 with TRBJ2-5; 8 bases agree with TRBD2. CDR1 DFQATT and CDR2 SNEGSKA come from the germline V gene (reference sequence). This CDR3 region has 14 residues. The CDR3 loop reads CSARGGVAGITQYF. CDR3 DNA, as far as it was read: TGCAGTGCTAGAGGGGGGGTAGCGGGGATTACC.

As regards this clone: The read comes to an end 3 residues before the CDR3 does, leaving the germline J gene to fill in the end. V is TRBV18 and J is TRBJ2-2; TRBD1 agrees at 12 bases. The CDR3 extends over 16 amino acids. V trimming: 3 bases; J trimming: 7 bases; junction bases outside the gene matches: 6. CDR1 is KGHSH, CDR2 LQKENI, per germline. CDR3 DNA, as far as it was read: TGTGCCAGCTCACCTCCGGGACAGGGGGCGATCGGGGAG. Translation gives CASSPPGQGAIGE. The whole CDR3 is CASSPPGQGAIGELFF.

This clone is identified as medium-sized from frequency. The DNA ends 3 residues before the CDR3 does, and the rest of the CDR3 is filled in from the germline J gene. The chain recombines TRBV29-1 with TRBJ2-3; the match to TRBD1 covers 9 bases. CDR1 is SQVTM and CDR2 is ANQGSEA in the germline V gene. This CDR3 spans 15 amino acids. The junction had 10 bases not matched to a gene; V was cut back by 4 bases and J by 5 bases. The CDR3 DNA, read in part, is TGCAGCGTTGGAGCCTCCGGACAGGGGAGAGATACG. Translation gives CSVGASGQGRDT. The entire CDR3 is CSVGASGQGRDTQYF.

Judged by frequency, this clone is large. The read stops 3 residues short of the end of the CDR3; the missing end is completed from the germline J gene. The chain has TRBV29-1 and TRBJ2-1; D perhaps matches TRBD1 (7 bases). CDR1 is SQVTM, CDR2 ANQGSEA, per germline. V lost 7 bases and J lost 2, with 21 bases in between. This CDR3 comprises 16 residues. The CDR3 here is CSADGTQGRPYNEQFF. CDR3 bases read: TGCAGCGCTGACGGGACACAGGGGAGGCCCTACAATGAG.

Details on this clone: The read terminates 3 residues ahead of where the CDR3 ends, so the germline J gene completes it. The gene calls are TRBV19 and TRBJ2-4; 7 positions agree with TRBD2. This CDR3 is built from 15 residues. From germline, CDR1 is LNHDA and CDR2 SQIVND (reference sequence). CDR3 DNA (partial): TGTGCCAGTAGTTCCCCCGAGGGGAGGGCCGGTGGT. Translated: CASSSPEGRAGG. The CDR3 in its entirety is CASSSPEGRAGGQYF. The full variable domain, with the rest looked up from reference TRBV19 and TRBJ2-4, is DGGITQSPKYLFRKEGQNVTLSCEQNLNHDAMYWYRQDPGQGLRLIYYSQIVNDFQKGDIAEGYSVSREKKESFPLTVTSAQKNPTAFYLCASSSPEGRAGGQYFGAGTRLSVL.